These T cell receptor beta chains were read from a single sample in a study of cytomegalovirus exposure and HLA in healthy donors. Clones were read by immunoSEQ multiplex PCR, and TCRdb kept only the in-frame ones, dropping some. Of some 120,000 clones in the sample, more than 60% were seen once. Sequencing was performed on PBMCs. These receptors were collected from a woman aged 55 to 70 in good health and CMV-seropositive. Both conserved end residues are part of each CDR3. Fields, in order: V gene, D gene, clone size, J gene, CDR3 DNA, CDR3 protein. The D gene is left open where the match is weak. Rows may omit the clone size; those that give it use once, few, many or a size class.

>TRBV2|-|few|TRBJ2-5
TGTGCCAGCCGAGAATGGGCTGAAGAGACCCAGTACTTC
CASREWAEETQYF
>TRBV18|-|once|TRBJ1-2
TGTGCCAGCTCACCACCTCTGAATGGCAATTATGGCTACACCTTC
CASSPPLNGNYGYTF
>TRBV7-9|TRBD2|-|TRBJ2-3
TGTGCCAGCAGCTCATTTATAGCGGGGGGGGCCACAGATACGCAGTATTTT
CASSSFIAGGATDTQYF
>TRBV7-2|TRBD1|-|TRBJ1-6
TGTGCCAGCAGCTCCGGGACAGGGTATTCACCCCTCCACTTT
CASSSGTGYSPLHF
>TRBV4-3|TRBD2|-|TRBJ2-3
TGCGCCAGCAGCCAAGATACACGGGGGGGCATTACAGATACGCAGTATTTT
CASSQDTRGGITDTQYF
>TRBV7-9|-|-|TRBJ2-7
TGTGCCAGCAGCTCTTCAGGGCCTAACGAGCAGTACTTC
CASSSSGPNEQYF
>TRBV11-2|TRBD2|-|TRBJ2-7
TGTGCCAGTAGCTTAGAACTAGCGGGGGGCTACGAGCAGTACTTC
CASSLELAGGYEQYF
>TRBV25-1|-|-|TRBJ2-4
TGTGCCAGCAGTGAATCCAACGGGAGAAACATTCAGTACTTC
CASSESNGRNIQYF
>TRBV7-2|TRBD1|-|TRBJ1-3
TGTGCCAGCAGCTCTGGACAGGCTGGAAACACCATATATTTT
CASSSGQAGNTIYF
>TRBV19|-|-|TRBJ1-2
TGTGCCAGTAGTATTTCCATTGGTCTTGAGACAGACAGCTATGGCTACACCTTC
CASSISIGLETDSYGYTF
>TRBV18|TRBD1|once|TRBJ2-6
TGTGCCAGCTCACCACAAAGCCAGACAGGGGGCGGAAGGGCCAACGTCCTGACTTTC
CASSPQSQTGGGRANVLTF
>TRBV5-4|TRBD2|-|TRBJ2-7
TGTGCCAGCAGCTTGGCTGCGGGAGGGCAATACGAGCAGTACTTC
CASSLAAGGQYEQYF
>TRBV7-2|TRBD1|few|TRBJ2-7
TGTGCCAGCAGCCCCCTCGGTGGCAGGGGGCACGAGCAGTACTTC
CASSPLGGRGHEQYF
>TRBV18|-|-|TRBJ2-7
TGTGCCAGCTCACCTGGGCAGGGGTCTACCTACGAGCAGTACTTC
CASSPGQGSTYEQYF
>TRBV7-2|-|-|TRBJ1-5
TGTGCCAGCAGCTTCGGGCAGGGTCGTCAGCCCCAGCATTTT
CASSFGQGRQPQHF
>TRBV9|-|few|TRBJ2-3
TGTGCCAGCAGCGCCGCGGGGAAAGCAGATACGCAGTATTTT
CASSAAGKADTQYF
>TRBV7-9|TRBD1|-|TRBJ1-2
TGTGCCAGCAGCGGCGGACAGGGAGTGTGGTATGGCTACACCTTC
CASSGGQGVWYGYTF
>TRBV7-2|TRBD2|-|TRBJ2-1
TGTGCCAGCAGCTTATCGGCTAGCGGGGTCTACAATGAGCAGTTCTTC
CASSLSASGVYNEQFF
>TRBV14|-|-|TRBJ2-7
TGTGCCAGCAGCCGTCCCGGACAGATCTACGAGCAGTACTTC
CASSRPGQIYEQYF
>TRBV27|-|few|TRBJ2-6
TGTGCCAGCAGTTTACTGAGCTCTGGGGCCAACGTCCTGACTTTC
CASSLLSSGANVLTF
>TRBV4-3|-|-|TRBJ2-6
TGCGCCAGCAGCCAAGAGGTGAGCGGGGCCAACGTCCTGACTTTC
CASSQEVSGANVLTF
>TRBV13|-|few|TRBJ2-4
TGTGCCAGCAGCTCCTATAGCCTAGCCAAAAACATTCAGTACTTC
CASSSYSLAKNIQYF
>TRBV14|-|once|TRBJ2-3
TGTGCCAGCAGCCAGGGGACTCGTACGCAGTATTTT
CASSQGTRTQYF
>TRBV7-2|TRBD2|-|TRBJ2-5
TGTGCCAGCAGCCCGACTAGCGGGGAAGAGACCCAGTACTTC
CASSPTSGEETQYF
>TRBV30|TRBD1|-|TRBJ1-2
TGTGCCTGGAGCCTCGGGACAGCCCGACTTTATGGCTACACCTTC
CAWSLGTARLYGYTF
>TRBV11-3|TRBD2|-|TRBJ2-1
TGTGCCAGCAGCTTAGAAGCAGCGGGACCCAATGAGCAGTTCTTC
CASSLEAAGPNEQFF
>TRBV15|-|-|TRBJ2-3
TGTGCCACCAGCAGCCGCGGGACAGTTATTTTCACAGATACGCAGTATTTT
CATSSRGTVIFTDTQYF
>TRBV6-1|TRBD2|-|TRBJ2-5
TGTGCCAGCAGTGAAGGAATAGCGGGATTAGAGACCCAGTACTTC
CASSEGIAGLETQYF
>TRBV4-2|TRBD2|-|TRBJ2-1
TGTGCCAGCAGCCAGTCCGGACTAGCGGGCGGGTACTCCTACAATGAGCAGTTCTTC
CASSQSGLAGGYSYNEQFF
>TRBV6-5|TRBD1|-|TRBJ1-2
TGTGCCAGCAGTTACTCGACAGGGGGCGGCCTCGGTGGCTACACCTTC
CASSYSTGGGLGGYTF
>TRBV11-3|TRBD2|few|TRBJ2-7
TGTGCCAGCAGCTCCGCGGGGCGGGAGGTCCCCTACGAGCAGTACTTC
CASSSAGREVPYEQYF
>TRBV7-9|-|-|TRBJ2-7
TGTGCCAGCAGCTTAAAACAGGGATGGGGCGAGCAGTACTTC
CASSLKQGWGEQYF
>TRBV5-1|-|-|TRBJ1-6
TGCGCCAGCAGCTTGGAAGCCAGGGGTTCCTATAATTCACCCCTCCACTTT
CASSLEARGSYNSPLHF
>TRBV19|TRBD1|once|TRBJ1-5
TGTGCCAGTAGTACAGGGGGATGGGGCTCCTATAGCAATCAGCCCCAGCATTTT
CASSTGGWGSYSNQPQHF
>TRBV5-4|-|-|TRBJ1-1
TGTGCCAGCAGCTTGGGCCCGGGGAGACTGAACACTGAAGCTTTCTTT
CASSLGPGRLNTEAFF
>TRBV6-5|TRBD2|once|TRBJ2-7
TGTGCCAGCAGTGTAGCGGGAGGGCGGTACGAGCAGTACTTC
CASSVAGGRYEQYF
>TRBV7-9|-|-|TRBJ1-2
TGTGCCAGCAGCTTTGACGTTGGGGGGTATCTGCATGGCTACACCTTC
CASSFDVGGYLHGYTF
>TRBV5-1|TRBD1|once|TRBJ2-7
TGCGCCAGCAGCAGAGACCGGGACAGCTTCGCCTACGAGCAGTACTTC
CASSRDRDSFAYEQYF
>TRBV11-2|-|-|TRBJ1-1
TGTGCCAGCAGCTCCCCTGACAGGACCCCTATGAACACTGAAGCTTTCTTT
CASSSPDRTPMNTEAFF
>TRBV7-2|-|-|TRBJ2-2
TGTGCCAGCAGCCCTCAAAGTAGCGGAGCCACCGGGGAGCTGTTTTTT
CASSPQSSGATGELFF
>TRBV5-5|-|few|TRBJ2-7
TGTGCCAGCAGCTTGGGAGAAACAGGGTCCGAGCAGTACTTC
CASSLGETGSEQYF
>TRBV2|-|-|TRBJ2-7
TGTGCCAGCAGTGTGCAGATTACCTACGAGCAGTACTTC
CASSVQITYEQYF
>TRBV7-9|-|-|TRBJ2-2
TGTGCCAGCAGCCAGATCACAGGTTTCGGGGAGCTGTTTTTT
CASSQITGFGELFF
>TRBV25-1|-|-|TRBJ1-2
TGTGCCAGCAGTGCTGAGACAGGTTTTGTTAGCTACACCTTC
CASSAETGFVSYTF
>TRBV19|TRBD1|-|TRBJ1-2
TGTGCCAGTAAGGGACAGGGGGCTTATTATGGCTACACCTTC
CASKGQGAYYGYTF
>TRBV2|-|few|TRBJ1-1
TGTGCCAGCAGACCGGACATATACGCTGAAGCTTTCTTT
CASRPDIYAEAFF
>TRBV4-2|-|-|TRBJ2-1
TGTGCCAGCAGCCAAGCGCTCGCGGATCCAAGGAGGAATGAGCAGTTCTTC
CASSQALADPRRNEQFF
>TRBV18|TRBD2|-|TRBJ2-5
TGTGCCAGCTCACCAGTACCTGGGGGGGGCCAGTACTTC
CASSPVPGGGQYF
>TRBV5-4|TRBD2|many|TRBJ2-1
TGTGCCAGCAGCTTGGATATTTCGCGGGAGTTCAATGAGCAGTTCTTC
CASSLDISREFNEQFF
>TRBV6-5|TRBD1|-|TRBJ2-7
TGTGCCAGTACGGGGACAGAATCATACGAGCAGTACTTC
CASTGTESYEQYF
>TRBV9|TRBD2|-|TRBJ2-2
TGTGCCAGCAGCCCGCGGGCGGGGGGACCCGGGGAGCTGTTTTTT
CASSPRAGGPGELFF
>TRBV6-1|TRBD1|-|TRBJ2-5
TGTGCCAGCAAGACAGGGGGCCAGTACCAAGAGACCCAGTACTTC
CASKTGGQYQETQYF
>TRBV27|TRBD1|-|TRBJ1-5
TGTGCCAGCAGTTCAATACAGGGGAATCAGCCCCAGCATTTT
CASSSIQGNQPQHF